The 27 T cell receptor beta chains in this list originate from one sample, sequenced in a study of early T cells in non-severe SARS-CoV-2 infection. TCRdb re-called the 5' RACE reads through MiXCR, storing one row per CDR3 protein. The sample consists of some 25,000 distinct CDR3 sequences, roughly 5.6% of them appearing once. Sequencing used whole blood. All receptors derive from an adult who was a healthcare worker with PCR-confirmed SARS-CoV-2 infection or an uninfected control (not recorded which).

This clonotype was observed at least ten times. The rearrangement uses TRBV11-2 and TRBJ2-5; TRBD2 is a possible D gene (6 bases). The CDR3 loop spans 15 amino acids. Germline lookup yields CDR1 SGHAT and CDR2 FQNNGV. V was shortened by 4 bases and J by 2 bases, with 14 bases between the two germline ends. The CDR3 is CASSSTGTAQETQYF. CDR3 nucleotide sequence: TGTGCCAGCAGCTCTACCGGGACTGCTCAAGAGACCCAGTACTTC.

The CDR3 protein is CASRRTSGRDNEQFF. The CDR3 nucleotides read TGTGCCAGCAGGAGGACTAGCGGGAGGGACAATGAGCAGTTCTTC. This rearrangement joins TRBV6-5 to TRBJ2-1; 15 nucleotides line up with TRBD2. This CDR3 region has 15 residues. Trimming removed 6 bases from V and 5 bases from J; junction bases left unmatched: 2. Germline values: CDR1 MNHEY, CDR2 SVGAGI.

The rearrangement links TRBV12-3 or TRBV12-4 to TRBJ1-5, with unresolved D. V lost 4 bases to trimming and J lost 4 bases, with 14 bases between them. The CDR3 spans 15 residues. Written as DNA, the CDR3 is TGTGCCAGCAGTTCCCTGACGGACCATAATCAGCCCCAGCATTTT. It codes for CASSSLTDHNQPQHF.

This clonotype was counted between two and nine times. The chain recombines TRBV21-1 with TRBJ2-4. TRBV21-1 is assigned pseudogene status. The CDR3 has 19 amino acids. CDR3 protein: CASSKLVVWGVDSKNIQYF. DNA for the CDR3: TGTGCCAGCAGCAAATTAGTAGTGTGGGGTGTGGATTCCAAAAACATTCAGTACTTC.

The chain is built from TRBV18 and TRBJ1-2; unclear D gene. Germline-derived CDR1 and CDR2 are KGHSH and LQKENI. V lost 1 base and J 4 bases, leaving 10 bases between the germline ends. The CDR3 is made up of 14 amino acids. The CDR3 spells CASSPQEGSYGYTF. The CDR3 DNA reads TGTGCCAGCTCACCACAAGAAGGCAGCTATGGCTACACCTTC.

This clonotype was observed many times. V and J are TRBV9 and TRBJ2-1; the match to TRBD2 covers 7 bases. The junction had 6 bases not matched to a gene; V was cut back by 0 bases and J by 3 bases. The germline V gene has CDR1 SGDLS and CDR2 YYNGEE. The CDR3 sequence is 16 residues long. The CDR3 spells CASSVARGSDYNEQFF. CDR3 bases: TGTGCCAGCAGCGTAGCGCGCGGGAGCGACTACAATGAGCAGTTCTTC.

This chain joins TRBV6-6 and TRBJ1-1; D not certain. V was clipped by 5 bases and J by 1 base, with 2 bases between them. Per the germline V gene, CDR1 is MNHNY and CDR2 is SVGAGI (reference sequence). The CDR3 contains 11 residues. CDR3 bases: TGTGCCAGCAGTCGGAACACTGAAGCTTTCTTT. It yields the protein CASSRNTEAFF.

This clonotype was seen many times. The chain uses TRBV2 and TRBJ2-1, with TRBD2 identical over 8 bases. CDR1 SNHLY and CDR2 FYNNEI come from the germline V gene. CDR3 size: 15 residues. The junction had 5 bases not matched to a gene; V was cut back by 2 bases and J by 5 bases. The CDR3 DNA is TGTGCCAGCAGTGAACCGGGACTAGGGAACAATGAGCAGTTCTTC. Translated: CASSEPGLGNNEQFF.

This clonotype was seen a few times. The V call is TRBV6-5, the J call TRBJ2-1, with 10 bases that match TRBD2. J gave up 2 bases and V 0 bases, and 13 bases lay outside the gene matches. The CDR3 extends over 20 amino acids. Looked up from germline, CDR1 is MNHEY and CDR2 is SVGAGI. Here the CDR3 reads CASSYSGLAGADSTYNEQFF. As DNA, the CDR3 is TGTGCCAGCAGTTACTCGGGGCTAGCGGGGGCCGATTCCACCTACAATGAGCAGTTCTTC.

This clonotype was observed a handful of times. V usage is TRBV10-2 and J usage is TRBJ1-1, with TRBD1 as a possible D gene (5 bases). This CDR3 spans 13 amino acids. Germline V gives CDR1 WSHSY, CDR2 SAAADI. V gave up 2 bases and J gave up 8 bases, with 12 bases separating them. The CDR3 spells CASSERGTGEAFF. In DNA form, the CDR3 reads TGCGCCAGCAGTGAGAGAGGGACTGGCGAAGCTTTCTTT.

There are many counts of this clonotype. The chain carries TRBV12-3 or TRBV12-4 and TRBJ1-2; D ambiguous. This CDR3 is 16 amino acids long. V was shortened by 0 bases and J by 3 bases, with 14 bases between the two germline ends. CDR3 residues: CASSLAGSTQHYGYTF. The CDR3 DNA sequence: TGTGCCAGCAGTTTAGCGGGCTCCACACAACACTATGGCTACACCTTC.

This clonotype came up many times. The gene calls are TRBV27 and TRBJ2-3; 9 bases are a match to TRBD1. CDR3 length: 14 amino acids. V gave up 6 bases and J gave up 4 bases; unmatched junction bases: 5. Germline V gene lookup returns CDR1 MNHEY and CDR2 SMNVEV (reference sequence). The CDR3, as DNA: TGTGCCAGCAGATGGACAGGGGCCTCAGATACGCAGTATTTT. Protein: CASRWTGASDTQYF.

This clonotype counts as medium-sized (0.01 to 0.1%). The rearrangement links TRBV27 to TRBJ1-6, with D possibly TRBD1 on 6 matching bases. The CDR3 runs 14 residues. The V gene lost 7 bases and the J gene lost 7 bases, with 14 bases spanning the gap. CDR1 is MNHEY, CDR2 SMNVEV, per germline (reference sequence). The CDR3: CASKIADRNSPLHF. For the CDR3, the DNA is TGTGCCAGCAAAATTGCCGACAGGAATTCACCCCTCCACTTT.

CDR3 residues: CATGTEKRLFNSYEQYF. DNA for the CDR3: TGTGCCACAGGGACCGAGAAACGGCTTTTCAATTCCTACGAGCAGTACTTC. V gene TRBV6-1 combines with J gene TRBJ2-7; D may match TRBD1 or TRBD2 (5 bases each). The CDR3 is 17 amino acids. Germline assignment: CDR1 MNHNS and CDR2 SASEGT. V gave up 10 bases and J gave up 1 base, with 26 bases separating them.

The V call is TRBV28, the J call TRBJ2-1; D gene ambiguous. V lost 5 bases to trimming and J lost 4 bases, with 18 bases between them. Germline V CDR1 and CDR2: MDHEN, SYDVKM. There are 16 residues in the CDR3. CDR3 protein: CASSRLNPEGYNEQFF. CDR3 in DNA: TGTGCCAGCAGTCGACTGAACCCCGAAGGGTACAATGAGCAGTTCTTC.

The chain is built from TRBV9 and TRBJ1-3, with D possibly TRBD1 on 6 matching bases. V was pared by 4 bases and J by 7 bases, with 18 bases between. This CDR3 region has 15 residues. Germline V gene data show CDR1 as SGDLS and CDR2 as YYNGEE. CDR3 residues: CASSPEVRGSNTIYF. Here the CDR3 DNA reads TGTGCCAGCAGCCCAGAGGTCAGGGGATCCAACACCATATATTTT.

This clonotype was seen ten or more times. CDR3 DNA sequence: TGCAGTGCTAGAGATTCTCGGGGTACCGCCGGGGAGCTGTTTTTT. It encodes CSARDSRGTAGELFF. V is TRBV20-1 and J is TRBJ2-2, with a tentative D call TRBD2 (5 bases). Germline-derived CDR1 and CDR2 are DFQATT and SNEGSKA (reference sequence). Trimming took off 0 bases at V and 6 bases at J, with 14 bases between the two ends. The CDR3 covers 15 residues.

This clonotype is classed as medium-sized (0.01 to 0.1%). V is TRBV4-2 and J is TRBJ2-1; TRBD2 aligns across 10 bases. Per the germline V gene, CDR1 is LGHNA and CDR2 is YNFKEQ. This CDR3 comprises 19 residues. V dropped 1 base and J dropped 7; count of bases not matched to a gene: 16. Here the CDR3 reads CASSQANVASGRRPNEQFF. DNA for the CDR3: TGTGCCAGCAGCCAAGCTAATGTGGCTAGCGGGAGAAGGCCAAATGAGCAGTTCTTC.

The chain couples TRBV6-5 to TRBJ2-7; D call uncertain. The CDR3 extends over 14 amino acids. V gave up 3 bases and J gave up 0 bases, with 9 bases separating them. The germline gives CDR1 MNHEY, CDR2 SVGAGI. The CDR3 bases are TGTGCCAGCAGTTATGGAGCGAGCTCCTACGAGCAGTACTTC. Translating it yields CASSYGASSYEQYF.

Ten or more counts support this clonotype. The chain combines TRBV20-1 with TRBJ2-7; D possibly matches TRBD1 or TRBD2 (6 bases each). The V and J ends lost 0 bases and 2 bases respectively, with 20 bases between them. The length of the CDR3 is 17 residues. Germline CDR1 reads DFQATT; CDR2 reads SNEGSKA (reference sequence). The CDR3 DNA reads as TGCAGTGCTAGAGATCCAAGTTTTCCGGGGGCCCCCTACGAGCAGTACTTC. Translated: CSARDPSFPGAPYEQYF.

Ten or more counts support this clonotype. This chain joins TRBV30 and TRBJ2-7; 8 bases line up with TRBD2. Germline CDR1 and CDR2: GTSNPN and SVGIG (reference sequence). The ends lost 2 bases at V and 0 bases at J; junction bases unmatched: 3. The CDR3 extends over 14 amino acids. The CDR3 DNA sequence: TGTGCCTGGAGTATCGGGGGGGCCTCCTACGAGCAGTACTTC. Translating it yields CAWSIGGASYEQYF.

This clonotype was observed many times. V usage is TRBV27 and J usage is TRBJ2-1; no clear D. The CDR3 runs to 13 residues. CDR1 is MNHEY and CDR2 is SMNVEV in the germline V gene (reference sequence). Trimming cost V 2 bases and J 6 bases, with 8 bases left between them. The CDR3 nucleotides read TGTGCCAGCAGTTTAGCGGCCAGCAATGAGCAGTTCTTC. Translated: CASSLAASNEQFF.

The chain employs TRBV29-1 and TRBJ2-1, with a weak D call TRBD1 (6 bases). Trimming removed 6 bases at V and 7 bases at J, with 16 bases between. The CDR3 is 13 residues long. The germline gives CDR1 SQVTM, CDR2 ANQGSEA. The CDR3 loop is CSVDMGAGNEQFF. The CDR3 nucleotides are TGCAGCGTGGACATGGGGGCTGGGAATGAGCAGTTCTTC.

This clonotype was counted ten times or more. V usage is TRBV10-1 and J usage is TRBJ2-7, with 7 bases matching TRBD2. The junction had 4 bases not matched to a gene; V was cut back by 5 bases and J by 0 bases. Germline V lookup: CDR1 WNHNN, CDR2 SYGVQD (reference sequence). This CDR3 region has 14 residues. This CDR3 is CASSNGGSSYEQYF. The CDR3 DNA is TGCGCCAGCAGTAATGGCGGGAGCTCCTACGAGCAGTACTTC.

This clonotype came up many times. This chain uses TRBV19 with TRBJ1-5, with D hard to call. The V end lost 4 bases, the J end lost 4 bases, and 8 bases lay between the germline ends. CDR1 LNHDA and CDR2 SQIVND come from the germline V gene (reference sequence). CDR3 length: 13 residues. The CDR3 nucleotides are TGTGCCAGTAGTACGGAGGTAAATCAGCCCCAGCATTTT. It is translated as CASSTEVNQPQHF.

The V and J genes are TRBV19 and TRBJ1-6, with D possibly being TRBD1 (5 bases). Trimming stripped 5 bases from V and 11 bases from J, with 16 bases between. Germline V gene data show CDR1 as LNHDA and CDR2 as SQIVND (reference sequence). The CDR3 covers 14 residues. The CDR3 sequence: CASSGQGRAPPLHF. CDR3 sequence (DNA): TGTGCCAGTAGTGGCCAGGGACGGGCTCCACCCCTCCACTTT.

The genes are TRBV11-2 and TRBJ2-7; no firm D call. This CDR3 contains 13 residues. Trimming took 5 bases from V and 7 from J, leaving 15 bases between them. The germline V gene has CDR1 SGHAT and CDR2 FQNNGV. As DNA, the CDR3 is TGTGCCAGCAGCGCACTGGTCGAGATGGAGCAGTACTTC. Translation: CASSALVEMEQYF.